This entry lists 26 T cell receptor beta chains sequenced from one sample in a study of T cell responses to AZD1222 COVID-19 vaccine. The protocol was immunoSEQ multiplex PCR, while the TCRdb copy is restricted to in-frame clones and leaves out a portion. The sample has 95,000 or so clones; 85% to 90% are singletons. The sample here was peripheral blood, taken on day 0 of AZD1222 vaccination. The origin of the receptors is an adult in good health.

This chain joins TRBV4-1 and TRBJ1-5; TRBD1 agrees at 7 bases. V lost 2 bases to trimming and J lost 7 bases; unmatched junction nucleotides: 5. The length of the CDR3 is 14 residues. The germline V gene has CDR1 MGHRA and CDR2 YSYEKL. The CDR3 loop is CASSQPTGTQPQHF. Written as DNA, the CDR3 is TGCGCCAGCAGCCAACCGACAGGGACCCAGCCCCAGCATTTT.

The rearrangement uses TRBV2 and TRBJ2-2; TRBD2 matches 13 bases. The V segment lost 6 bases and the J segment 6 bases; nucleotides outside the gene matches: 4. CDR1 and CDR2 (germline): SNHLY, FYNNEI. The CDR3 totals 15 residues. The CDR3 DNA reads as TGTGCCAGCAGGGTAGGGACTAGCGGGGCCGGGGAGCTGTTTTTT. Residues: CASRVGTSGAGELFF.

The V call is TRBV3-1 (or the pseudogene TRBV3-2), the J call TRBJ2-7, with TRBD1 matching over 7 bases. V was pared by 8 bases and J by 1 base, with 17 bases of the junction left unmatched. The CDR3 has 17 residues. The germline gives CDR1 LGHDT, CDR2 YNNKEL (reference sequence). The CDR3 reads CASGPRGRPSGSYEQYF. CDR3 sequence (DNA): TGTGCCAGCGGACCCAGGGGGAGACCTTCGGGGTCCTACGAGCAGTACTTC.

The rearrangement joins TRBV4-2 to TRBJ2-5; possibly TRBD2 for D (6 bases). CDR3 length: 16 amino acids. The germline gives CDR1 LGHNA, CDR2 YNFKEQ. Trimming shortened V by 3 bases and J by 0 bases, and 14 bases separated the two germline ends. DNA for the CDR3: TGTGCCAGCAGCCAGAGACTAGGAACTCACCAAGAGACCCAGTACTTC. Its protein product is CASSQRLGTHQETQYF.

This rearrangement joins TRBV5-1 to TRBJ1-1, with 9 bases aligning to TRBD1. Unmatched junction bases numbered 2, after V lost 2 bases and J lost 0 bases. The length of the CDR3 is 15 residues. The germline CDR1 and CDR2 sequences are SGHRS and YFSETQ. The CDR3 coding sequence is TGCGCCAGCAGCTTCACAGGGGGCGTGAACACTGAAGCTTTCTTT. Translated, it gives CASSFTGGVNTEAFF.

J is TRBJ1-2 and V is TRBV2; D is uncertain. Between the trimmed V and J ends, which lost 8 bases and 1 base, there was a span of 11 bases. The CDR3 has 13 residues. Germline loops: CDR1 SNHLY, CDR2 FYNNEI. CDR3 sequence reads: CASRDDLNYGYTF. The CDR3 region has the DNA TGTGCCAGCCGGGATGATCTTAACTATGGCTACACCTTC.

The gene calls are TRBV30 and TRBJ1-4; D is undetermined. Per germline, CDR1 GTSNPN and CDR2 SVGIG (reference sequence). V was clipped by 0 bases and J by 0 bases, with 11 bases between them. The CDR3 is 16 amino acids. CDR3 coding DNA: TGTGCCTGGAGTGTATCCTTAATTGCAACTAATGAAAAACTGTTTTTT. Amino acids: CAWSVSLIATNEKLFF.

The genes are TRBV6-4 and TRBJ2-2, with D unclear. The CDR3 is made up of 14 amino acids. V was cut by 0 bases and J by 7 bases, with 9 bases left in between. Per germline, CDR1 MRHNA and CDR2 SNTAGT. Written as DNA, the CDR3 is TGTGCCAGCAGTGACTCAGGAGAGCACGGGGAGCTGTTTTTT. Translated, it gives CASSDSGEHGELFF.

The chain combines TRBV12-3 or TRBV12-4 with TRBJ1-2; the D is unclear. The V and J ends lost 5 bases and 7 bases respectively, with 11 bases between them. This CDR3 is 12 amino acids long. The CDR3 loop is CASSPQVGGYTF. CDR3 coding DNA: TGTGCCAGCAGTCCCCAGGTGGGTGGCTACACCTTC.

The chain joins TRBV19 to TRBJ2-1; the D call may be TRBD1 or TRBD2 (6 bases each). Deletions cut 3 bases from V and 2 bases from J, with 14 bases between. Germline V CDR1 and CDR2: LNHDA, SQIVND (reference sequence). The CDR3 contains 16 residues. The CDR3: CASSISGAPPYNEQFF. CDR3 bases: TGTGCCAGTAGTATTTCGGGGGCCCCCCCCTACAATGAGCAGTTCTTC.

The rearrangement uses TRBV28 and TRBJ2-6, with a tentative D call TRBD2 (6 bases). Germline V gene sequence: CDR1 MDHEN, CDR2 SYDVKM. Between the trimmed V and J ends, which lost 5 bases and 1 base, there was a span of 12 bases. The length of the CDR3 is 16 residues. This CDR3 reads CASSPGVLSGANVLTF. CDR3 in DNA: TGTGCCAGCAGTCCGGGGGTACTGTCTGGGGCCAACGTCCTGACTTTC.

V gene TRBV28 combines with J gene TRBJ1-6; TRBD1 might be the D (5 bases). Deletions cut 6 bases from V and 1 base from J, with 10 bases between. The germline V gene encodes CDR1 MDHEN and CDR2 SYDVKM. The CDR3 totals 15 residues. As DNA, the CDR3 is TGTGCCAGCAGGTCCCCAGGGTCCTATAATTCACCCCTCCACTTT. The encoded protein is CASRSPGSYNSPLHF.

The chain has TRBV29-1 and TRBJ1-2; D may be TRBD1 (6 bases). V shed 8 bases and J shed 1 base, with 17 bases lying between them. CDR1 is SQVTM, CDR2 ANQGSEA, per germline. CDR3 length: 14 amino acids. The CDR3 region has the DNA TGCAGCACCGCTGAGGGGGGGAATAACTATGGCTACACCTTC. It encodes CSTAEGGNNYGYTF.

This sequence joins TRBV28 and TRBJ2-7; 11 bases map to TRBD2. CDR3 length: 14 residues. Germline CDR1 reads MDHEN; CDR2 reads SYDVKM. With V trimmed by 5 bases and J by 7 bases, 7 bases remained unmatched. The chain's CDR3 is CASSPSGGRREQYF. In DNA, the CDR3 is TGTGCCAGCAGTCCTAGCGGGGGGCGGCGAGAGCAGTACTTC.

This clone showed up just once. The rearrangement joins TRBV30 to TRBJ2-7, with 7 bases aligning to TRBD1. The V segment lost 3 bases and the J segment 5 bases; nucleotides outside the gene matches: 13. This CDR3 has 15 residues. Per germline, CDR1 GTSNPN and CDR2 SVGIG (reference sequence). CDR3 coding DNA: TGTGCCTGGAGCGTCCGTCAGGGGGTCTTCCACGAGCAGTACTTC. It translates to CAWSVRQGVFHEQYF.

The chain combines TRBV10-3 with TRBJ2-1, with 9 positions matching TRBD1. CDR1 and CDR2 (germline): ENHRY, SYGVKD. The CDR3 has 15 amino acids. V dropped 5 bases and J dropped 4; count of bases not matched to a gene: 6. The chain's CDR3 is CAISSTGGLYNEQFF. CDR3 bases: TGTGCCATCAGTTCGACAGGGGGATTATACAATGAGCAGTTCTTC.

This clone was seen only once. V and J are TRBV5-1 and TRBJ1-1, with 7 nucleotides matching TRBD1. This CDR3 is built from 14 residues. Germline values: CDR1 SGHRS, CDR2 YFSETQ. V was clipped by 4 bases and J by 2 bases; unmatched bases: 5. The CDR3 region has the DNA TGCGCCAGCAGCCTGGACAGGCCCAACACTGAAGCTTTCTTT. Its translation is CASSLDRPNTEAFF.

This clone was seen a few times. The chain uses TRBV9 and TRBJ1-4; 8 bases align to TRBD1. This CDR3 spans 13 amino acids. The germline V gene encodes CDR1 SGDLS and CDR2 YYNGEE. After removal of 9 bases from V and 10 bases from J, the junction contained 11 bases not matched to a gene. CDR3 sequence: CAIRGAGGGKLFF. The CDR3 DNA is TGTGCCATCCGAGGGGCAGGGGGCGGAAAACTGTTTTTT. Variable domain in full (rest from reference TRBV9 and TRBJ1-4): DSGVTQTPKHLITATGQRVTLRCSPRSGDLSVYWYQQSLDQGLQFLIQYYNGEERAKGNILERFSAQQFPDLHSELNLSSLELGDSALYFCAIRGAGGGKLFFGSGTQLSVL.

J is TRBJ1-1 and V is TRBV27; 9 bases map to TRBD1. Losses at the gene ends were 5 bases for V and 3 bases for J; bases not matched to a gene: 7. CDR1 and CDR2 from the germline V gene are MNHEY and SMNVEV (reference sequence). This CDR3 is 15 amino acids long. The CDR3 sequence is CASSPLGQGDTEAFF. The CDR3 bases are TGTGCCAGCAGTCCCCTGGGACAGGGTGACACTGAAGCTTTCTTT.

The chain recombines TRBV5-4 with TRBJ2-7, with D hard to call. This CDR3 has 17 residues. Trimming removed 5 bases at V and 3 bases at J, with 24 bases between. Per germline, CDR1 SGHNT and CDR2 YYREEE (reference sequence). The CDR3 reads CASSPSSGIIPLYEQYF. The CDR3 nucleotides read TGTGCCAGCAGTCCCTCCTCTGGGATTATACCCCTCTACGAGCAGTACTTC. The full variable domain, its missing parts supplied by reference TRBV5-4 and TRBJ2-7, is ETGVTQSPTHLIKTRGQQVTLRCSSQSGHNTVSWYQQALGQGPQFIFQYYREEENGRGNFPPRFSGLQFPNYSSELNVNALELDDSALYLCASSPSSGIIPLYEQYFGPGTRLTVT.

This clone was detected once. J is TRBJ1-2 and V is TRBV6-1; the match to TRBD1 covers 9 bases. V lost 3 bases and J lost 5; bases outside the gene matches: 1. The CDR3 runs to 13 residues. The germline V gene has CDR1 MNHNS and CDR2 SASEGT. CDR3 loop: CASSETGGYGYTF. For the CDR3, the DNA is TGTGCCAGCAGTGAGACAGGGGGGTATGGCTACACCTTC.

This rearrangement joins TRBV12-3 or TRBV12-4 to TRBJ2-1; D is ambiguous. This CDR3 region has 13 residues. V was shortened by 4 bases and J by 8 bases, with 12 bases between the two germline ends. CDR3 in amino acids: CASSSYFRYEQFF. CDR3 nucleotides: TGTGCCAGCAGTTCATATTTCCGTTATGAGCAGTTCTTC.

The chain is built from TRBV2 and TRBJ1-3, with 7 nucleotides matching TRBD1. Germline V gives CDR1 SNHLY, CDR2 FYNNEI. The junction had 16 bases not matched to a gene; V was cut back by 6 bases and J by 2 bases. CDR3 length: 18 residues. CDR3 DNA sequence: TGTGCCAGCAGCCTTCCGGGACAGAACGGAAGGACTGGAAACACCATATATTTT. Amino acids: CASSLPGQNGRTGNTIYF.

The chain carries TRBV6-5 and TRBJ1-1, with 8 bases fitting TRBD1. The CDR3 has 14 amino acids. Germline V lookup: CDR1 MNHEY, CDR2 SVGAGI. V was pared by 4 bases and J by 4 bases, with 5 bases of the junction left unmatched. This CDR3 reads CASSFRGRVTEAFF. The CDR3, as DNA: TGTGCCAGCAGTTTCAGGGGGCGGGTCACTGAAGCTTTCTTT.

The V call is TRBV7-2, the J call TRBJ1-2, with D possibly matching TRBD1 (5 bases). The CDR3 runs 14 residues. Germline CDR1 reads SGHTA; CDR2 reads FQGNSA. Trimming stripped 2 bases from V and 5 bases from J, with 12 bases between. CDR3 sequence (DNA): TGTGCCAGCAGCTTAAGCGTCAGGGCATATGGCTACACCTTC. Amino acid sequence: CASSLSVRAYGYTF.

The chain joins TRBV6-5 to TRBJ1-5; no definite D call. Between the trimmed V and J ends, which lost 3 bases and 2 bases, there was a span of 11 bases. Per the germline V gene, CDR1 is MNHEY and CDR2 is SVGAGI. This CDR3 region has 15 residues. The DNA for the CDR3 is TGTGCCAGCAGTTATAGGATCGGGGGCAATCAGCCCCAGCATTTT. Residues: CASSYRIGGNQPQHF.